The 21 T cell receptor beta chains listed next were all sequenced from one sample in a study of cytomegalovirus exposure and HLA in healthy donors. With 60 Vbeta and 13 Jbeta primers, the PCR was carried out. Sequenced by immunoSEQ multiplex PCR; TCRdb stores in-frame clones only, minus some. The sample records roughly 200,000 clones, around 75% being singletons. The source material was PBMCs. These receptor sequences come from a male donor in good health and CMV-seronegative.

The J gene is TRBJ1-5, the V gene TRBV18; 12 bases map to TRBD1. This CDR3 is built from 17 residues. Germline CDR1 and CDR2: KGHSH and LQKENI. The V gene end was trimmed by 2 bases and the J gene end by 4 bases; junction bases not matched to a gene: 6. The CDR3 coding sequence is TGTGCCAGCTCACCAAGTCAGGGACAGGGGGCAAATCAGCCCCAGCATTTT. It encodes CASSPSQGQGANQPQHF.

The rearrangement uses TRBV6-6 and TRBJ2-1; TRBD2 agrees at 9 bases. J gave up 7 bases and V 4 bases, and 11 bases lay outside the gene matches. The CDR3 loop spans 16 amino acids. Germline assignment: CDR1 MNHNY and CDR2 SVGAGI (reference sequence). CDR3 protein: CASSSFPSGEVNEQFF. CDR3 nucleotide sequence: TGTGCCAGCAGTTCCTTTCCTAGCGGGGAGGTAAATGAGCAGTTCTTC.

The gene calls are TRBV6-5 and TRBJ2-7; the match to TRBD1 covers 7 bases. Germline lookup yields CDR1 MNHEY and CDR2 SVGAGI. With V trimmed by 8 bases and J by 2 bases, 12 bases remained unmatched. This CDR3 comprises 15 residues. The CDR3 sequence: CASLSPWDSPYEQYF. CDR3 bases: TGTGCCAGCCTCAGTCCTTGGGACAGCCCCTACGAGCAGTACTTC.

This clone showed up just a few times. The chain combines TRBV6-5 with TRBJ1-6; D gene unclear. Germline CDR1 and CDR2: MNHEY and SVGAGI. With 7 bases removed from V and 7 bases from J, the gap between germline ends came to 17 bases. The CDR3 contains 15 residues. The CDR3 sequence is CASTPRPDGNSPLHF. The CDR3 DNA reads as TGTGCCAGCACCCCTAGACCTGACGGAAATTCACCCCTCCACTTT.

The chain has TRBV14 and TRBJ2-1, with no clear D. The CDR3 totals 14 residues. Germline CDR1 reads SGHDN; CDR2 reads FVKESK. V was clipped by 1 base and J by 5 bases, with 9 bases between them. The CDR3 spells CASSQVTPNNEQFF. CDR3 sequence (DNA): TGTGCCAGCAGCCAAGTCACTCCTAACAATGAGCAGTTCTTC. The variable domain in full, with the rest retrieved from reference TRBV14 and TRBJ2-1, is EAGVTQFPSHSVIEKGQTVTLRCDPISGHDNLYWYRRVMGKEIKFLLHFVKESKQDESGMPNNRFLAERTGGTYSTLKVQPAELEDSGVYFCASSQVTPNNEQFFGPGTRLTVL.

The genes are TRBV19 and TRBJ1-5; D is perhaps TRBD1 (5 bases). V lost 6 bases and J 6 bases, leaving 15 bases between the germline ends. Germline V gene data show CDR1 as LNHDA and CDR2 as SQIVND (reference sequence). This CDR3 is 14 amino acids long. The DNA for the CDR3 is TGTGCCAGTAGCATGGGGGGGGTGGGTCAGCCCCAGCATTTT. Encoded protein: CASSMGGVGQPQHF.

The V and J genes are TRBV20-1 and TRBJ1-1, with unresolved D. Trimming removed 1 base at V and 2 bases at J, with 2 bases between. The germline gives CDR1 DFQATT, CDR2 SNEGSKA (reference sequence). The CDR3 consists of 11 residues. CDR3 loop: CSARVNTEAFF. The CDR3 DNA reads as TGCAGTGCTAGAGTAAACACTGAAGCTTTCTTT.

This chain links TRBV30 with TRBJ1-3; 7 bases fit TRBD1. The CDR3 loop spans 13 amino acids. V was clipped by 5 bases and J by 0 bases; unmatched bases: 1. The germline V gene encodes CDR1 GTSNPN and CDR2 SVGIG (reference sequence). Written as DNA, the CDR3 is TGTGCCTGGGGACAGGCCTCTGGAAACACCATATATTTT. It is translated as CAWGQASGNTIYF.

This clone was seen only a few times. The chain employs TRBV27 and TRBJ1-3, with D tentatively TRBD1 (5 bases). Looked up from germline, CDR1 is MNHEY and CDR2 is SMNVEV (reference sequence). The CDR3 length is 16 residues. V lost 6 bases and J lost 1, with 16 bases in between. The CDR3 region is CASSPSPGVSGNTIYF. The CDR3 region has the DNA TGTGCCAGCAGCCCATCCCCGGGGGTTTCTGGAAACACCATATATTTT.

The V gene is TRBV6-6, the J gene TRBJ2-5; D uncertain. The V gene lost 3 bases and the J gene lost 4 bases, with 6 bases spanning the gap. The CDR3 extends over 12 amino acids. Germline V gene lookup returns CDR1 MNHNY and CDR2 SVGAGI (reference sequence). The CDR3 spells CASSYNGETQYF. The CDR3 DNA follows: TGTGCCAGCAGTTATAACGGAGAGACCCAGTACTTC.

V gene TRBV5-1 combines with J gene TRBJ2-6; D is perhaps TRBD2 (6 bases). V dropped 4 bases and J dropped 0 bases, with 14 bases sitting between them. Germline CDR1 SGHRS, CDR2 YFSETQ. The CDR3 has 17 residues. The CDR3 nucleotides read TGCGCCAGCAGCAAGGGACTTGCCAACTCTGGGGCCAACGTCCTGACTTTC. The encoded protein is CASSKGLANSGANVLTF.

Only one count was recorded for this clone. The J gene is TRBJ1-5, the V gene TRBV27; tentatively, D is TRBD1 (6 bases). Germline V gene data show CDR1 as MNHEY and CDR2 as SMNVEV (reference sequence). V lost 0 bases and J lost 7, with 13 bases in between. The CDR3 spans 15 residues. The CDR3 DNA reads as TGTGCCAGCAGTTTATCCCCACAGGGTGGCCAGCCCCAGCATTTT. Amino acid sequence: CASSLSPQGGQPQHF.

This clone was seen just once. This rearrangement joins TRBV12-5 to TRBJ1-2, with 10 bases identical to TRBD1. With 0 bases clipped from V and 5 bases from J, the junction kept 15 bases outside the gene matches. The CDR3 totals 19 residues. Germline CDR1 and CDR2: LGHNT and FRNRAP. The DNA for the CDR3 is TGTGCTAGTGGTTTGGTAAGACAGGGGGCGATCGTCTTTTCTTATGGCTACACCTTC. Encoded protein: CASGLVRQGAIVFSYGYTF.

The CDR3 region is CASRSGGIGNEQFF. CDR3 nucleotide sequence: TGTGCCAGCAGATCGGGAGGGATCGGCAATGAGCAGTTCTTC. The chain is built from TRBV7-3 and TRBJ2-1; 8 nucleotides align to TRBD2. Per germline, CDR1 SGHTA and CDR2 FQGTGA. CDR3 length: 14 amino acids. After removal of 6 bases from V and 6 bases from J, the junction contained 7 bases not matched to a gene.

This clone was counted once. J is TRBJ1-1 and V is TRBV2; D remains unclear. Germline CDR1 and CDR2: SNHLY and FYNNEI. The CDR3 is 12 amino acids. Trimming left V 0 bases short and J 5 bases short, with 4 bases between. The CDR3 reads CASSEARTEAFF. Written as DNA, the CDR3 is TGTGCCAGCAGTGAAGCGCGGACTGAAGCTTTCTTT.

The chain joins TRBV4-1 to TRBJ1-5; perhaps TRBD1 as D (5 bases). The V end lost 4 bases, the J end lost 2 bases, and 12 bases lay between the germline ends. CDR1 is MGHRA, CDR2 YSYEKL, per germline. The CDR3 sequence is 15 residues long. CDR3 coding DNA: TGCGCCAGCAGCCGGCAGGACACCGGCAATCAGCCCCAGCATTTT. Its translation: CASSRQDTGNQPQHF.

This chain joins TRBV14 and TRBJ2-7, with TRBD1 matching over 7 bases. Germline CDR1 and CDR2: SGHDN and FVKESK. The CDR3 covers 15 residues. V shed 3 bases and J 2 bases; nucleotides not matched to a gene: 7. The CDR3 coding sequence is TGTGCCAGCAGCCAGCCCGGGACAGTTACCTACGAGCAGTACTTC. It specifies CASSQPGTVTYEQYF.

The rearrangement uses TRBV28 and TRBJ1-2; D uncertain. V lost 2 bases to trimming and J lost 2 bases, with 6 bases between them. The germline gives CDR1 MDHEN, CDR2 SYDVKM. The CDR3 has 13 residues. CDR3 nucleotides: TGTGCCAGCAGTTTAGAACAGAACTATGGCTACACCTTC. It encodes CASSLEQNYGYTF.

The chain combines TRBV11-1 with TRBJ2-7; TRBD1 is a possible D gene (6 bases). The V and J ends lost 2 bases and 0 bases respectively, with 14 bases between them. The germline CDR1 and CDR2 sequences are SGHAT and FQDESV (reference sequence). The CDR3 sequence is 16 residues long. The CDR3 loop is CASSLTGQLHSYEQYF. The CDR3 DNA follows: TGTGCCAGCAGCTTAACCGGACAGTTACACTCCTACGAGCAGTACTTC.

The chain carries TRBV28 and TRBJ1-2; 8 positions agree with TRBD1. The CDR3 is 13 amino acids. The V gene's germline CDR1 is MDHEN and CDR2 SYDVKM. Germline trimming cut 3 bases from V and 4 bases from J; bases unmatched to any gene: 1. The CDR3 DNA is TGTGCCAGCAGTTTGACAGGGGCCTATGGCTACACCTTC. This sequence encodes CASSLTGAYGYTF.

This clone occurred a few times. The chain couples TRBV11-3 to TRBJ1-1; D gene uncertain. Germline-derived CDR1 and CDR2 are SGHNT and YENEEA. The CDR3 length is 12 residues. Trimming cost V 1 base and J 5 bases, with 5 bases left between them. CDR3 loop: CASSLGLTEAFF. CDR3 sequence (DNA): TGTGCCAGCAGCTTAGGTTTAACTGAAGCTTTCTTT.